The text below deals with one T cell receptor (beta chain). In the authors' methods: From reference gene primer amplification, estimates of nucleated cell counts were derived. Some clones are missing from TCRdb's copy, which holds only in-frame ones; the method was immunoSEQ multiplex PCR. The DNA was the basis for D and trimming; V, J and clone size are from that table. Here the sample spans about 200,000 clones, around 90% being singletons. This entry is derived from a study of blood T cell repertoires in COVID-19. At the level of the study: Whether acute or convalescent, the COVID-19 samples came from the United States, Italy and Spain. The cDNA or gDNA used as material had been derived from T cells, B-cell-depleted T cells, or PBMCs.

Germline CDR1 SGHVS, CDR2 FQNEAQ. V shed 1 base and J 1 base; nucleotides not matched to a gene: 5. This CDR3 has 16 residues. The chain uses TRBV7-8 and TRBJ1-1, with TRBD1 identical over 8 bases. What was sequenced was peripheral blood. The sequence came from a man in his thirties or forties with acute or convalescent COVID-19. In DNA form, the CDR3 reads TGTGCCAGCAGCTTAGGGACAGGGATGACGAACACTGAAGCTTTCTTT. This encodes CASSLGTGMTNTEAFF.